This record looks at one T cell receptor (beta chain) sequence and its context. This specimen comes from a study of blood T cells in healthy people across ages. A second PCR of about 7 to 11 cycles used a sample-barcoded 5' primer and a J-beta primer mix. TCRdb passed the 5' RACE reads through MiXCR, listing each CDR3 protein once. The data show some 1.4 million distinct CDR3 sequences, 42% seen once. The germline V gene encodes CDR1 SEHNR and CDR2 FQNEAQ (reference sequence). CDR3 length: 13 residues. Trimming cost V 6 bases and J 5 bases, with 11 bases left between them. The sequence came from a woman in her late teens or twenties in good health. The V call is TRBV7-9, the J call TRBJ2-1, with D perhaps TRBD2 (6 bases). Sequenced input: blood. CDR3 sequence (DNA): TGTGCCAGCAGAGACGGGAGAAACAATGAGCAGTTCTTC. It is translated as CASRDGRNNEQFF. The full variable domain, in which reference TRBV7-9 and TRBJ2-1 provide the parts outside the CDR3, is DTGVSQNPRHKITKRGQNVTFRCDPISEHNRLYWYRQTLGQGPEFLTYFQNEAQLEKSRLLSDRFSAERPKGSFSTLEIQRTEQGDSAMYLCASRDGRNNEQFFGPGTRLTVL.